This T cell receptor beta chain originates from a study of CD8 T cells in ankylosing spondylitis. Making use of molecular barcodes, quantitative 5'-RACE generated TCR beta libraries. Using its own MiXCR run on the 5' RACE reads, TCRdb lists one record per CDR3 protein. Among about 360,000 distinct CDR3 sequences listed, 20% were seen once. This clonotype was recorded at least ten times. Its antigen remains unidentified. Germline is not matched at one junction end, which may reflect a read error. Findings and caveats of the study: Matched synovial fluid from ankylosing spondylitis patients was reported to be enriched for disease-linked clones. In reactive arthritis synovial fluid and blood, some motif variants had been reported before. A motif in TCR beta, a set of about 8 highly homologous variants, appeared characteristic of ankylosing spondylitis blood.

Germline CDR1 and CDR2: MGHRA and YSYEKL. There are 15 residues in the CDR3. The sequencing sample was made of blood, either unsorted or a sorted T cell fraction (not recorded which). The chain employs TRBV4-1 and TRBJ2-1; 10 bases map to TRBD1. This TCR derives from a male donor with ankylosing spondylitis or in good health (not recorded which). In nucleotides, the CDR3 is TGCGCCAGCAGACAAGGACAGGGGGATGGCAATGAGCAGTTCTTC. As protein: CASRQGQGDGNEQFF.